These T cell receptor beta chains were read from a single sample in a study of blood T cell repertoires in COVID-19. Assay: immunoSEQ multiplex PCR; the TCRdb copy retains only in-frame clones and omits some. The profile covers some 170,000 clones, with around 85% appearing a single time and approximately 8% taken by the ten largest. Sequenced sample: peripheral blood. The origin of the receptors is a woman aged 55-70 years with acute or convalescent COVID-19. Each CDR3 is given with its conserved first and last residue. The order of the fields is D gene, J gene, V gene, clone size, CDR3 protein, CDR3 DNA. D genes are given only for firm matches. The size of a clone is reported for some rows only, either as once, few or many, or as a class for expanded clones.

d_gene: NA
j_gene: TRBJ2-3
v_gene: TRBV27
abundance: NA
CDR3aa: CASSPNGRNTQYF
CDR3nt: TGTGCCAGCAGCCCGAATGGGAGGAATACGCAGTATTTT

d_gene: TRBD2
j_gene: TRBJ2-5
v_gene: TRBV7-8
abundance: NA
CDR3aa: CASSLMGLAGQETQYF
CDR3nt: TGTGCCAGCAGCTTAATGGGACTAGCGGGGCAAGAGACCCAGTACTTC

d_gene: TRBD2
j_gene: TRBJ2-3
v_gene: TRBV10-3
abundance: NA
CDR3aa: CAISGRGTDTQYF
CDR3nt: TGTGCCATCAGTGGGCGGGGGACAGATACGCAGTATTTT

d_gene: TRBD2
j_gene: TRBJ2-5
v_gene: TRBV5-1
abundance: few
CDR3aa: CASTESPAGGGETQYF
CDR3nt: TGCGCCAGCACCGAGAGCCCAGCGGGAGGAGGTGAGACCCAGTACTTC

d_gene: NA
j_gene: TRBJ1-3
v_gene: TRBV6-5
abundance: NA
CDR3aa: CASTLDGGTGNTIYF
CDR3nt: TGTGCCAGCACTTTAGACGGAGGAACTGGAAACACCATATATTTT

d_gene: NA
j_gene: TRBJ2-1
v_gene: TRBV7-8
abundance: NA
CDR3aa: CASTRLSGSSYNEQFF
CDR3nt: TGTGCCAGCACCCGATTGTCCGGGAGTAGTTATAATGAGCAGTTCTTC

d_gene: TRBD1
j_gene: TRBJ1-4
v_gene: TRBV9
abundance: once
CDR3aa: CASSVGTGVNEKLFF
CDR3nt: TGTGCCAGCAGCGTAGGGACAGGGGTGAATGAAAAACTGTTTTTT

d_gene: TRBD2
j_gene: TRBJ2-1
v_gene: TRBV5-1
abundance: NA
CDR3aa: CASSLGSGRANEQFF
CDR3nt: TGCGCCAGCAGCTTGGGTAGCGGGAGGGCAAATGAGCAGTTCTTC

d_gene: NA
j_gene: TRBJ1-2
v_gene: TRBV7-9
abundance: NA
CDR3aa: CASSLGPETRHGYTF
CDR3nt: TGTGCCAGCAGCTTAGGGCCAGAAACGAGGCATGGCTACACCTTC

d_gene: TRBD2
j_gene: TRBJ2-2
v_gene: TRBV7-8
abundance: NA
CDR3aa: CASSLALSRLAGNTGELFF
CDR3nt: TGTGCCAGCAGCTTGGCCCTTAGTCGACTAGCGGGAAACACCGGGGAGCTGTTTTTT

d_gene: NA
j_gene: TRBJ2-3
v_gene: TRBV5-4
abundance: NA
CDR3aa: CASSLAPLDDTQYF
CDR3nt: TGTGCCAGCAGCTTGGCCCCACTAGATGATACGCAGTATTTT

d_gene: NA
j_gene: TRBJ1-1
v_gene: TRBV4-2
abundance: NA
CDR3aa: CASSQDGVRTEAFF
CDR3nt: TGTGCCAGCAGCCAAGATGGCGTGAGGACTGAAGCTTTCTTT

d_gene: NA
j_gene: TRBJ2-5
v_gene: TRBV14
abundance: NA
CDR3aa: CASSQPKPSQETQYF
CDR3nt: TGTGCCAGCAGCCAGCCAAAGCCCTCCCAAGAGACCCAGTACTTC

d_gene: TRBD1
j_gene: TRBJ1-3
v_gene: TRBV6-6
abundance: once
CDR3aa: CASSPSALSPGGYGNTIYF
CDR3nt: TGTGCCAGCAGTCCGTCAGCGCTATCCCCAGGGGGATATGGAAACACCATATATTTT

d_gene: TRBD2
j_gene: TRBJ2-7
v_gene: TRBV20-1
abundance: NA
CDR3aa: CSASGGRAYEQYF
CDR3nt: TGCAGTGCTAGTGGAGGGAGGGCCTACGAGCAGTACTTC

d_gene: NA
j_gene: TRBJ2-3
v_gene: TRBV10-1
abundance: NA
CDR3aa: CASSESPGTDTQYF
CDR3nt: TGCGCCAGCAGTGAGTCGCCAGGCACAGATACGCAGTATTTT

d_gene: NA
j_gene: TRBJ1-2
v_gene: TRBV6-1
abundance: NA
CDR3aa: CASSALATELGGGYTF
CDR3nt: TGTGCCAGCAGTGCCCTGGCAACCGAACTGGGGGGTGGCTACACCTTC

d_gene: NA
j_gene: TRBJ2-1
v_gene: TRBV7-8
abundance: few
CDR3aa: CASSLAGGGEQFF
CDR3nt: TGTGCCAGCAGCTTAGCGGGAGGGGGTGAGCAGTTCTTC

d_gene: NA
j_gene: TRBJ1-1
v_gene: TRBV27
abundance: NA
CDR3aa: CASSYQGLTEAFF
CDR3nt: TGTGCCAGCAGTTATCAGGGGTTGACTGAAGCTTTCTTT

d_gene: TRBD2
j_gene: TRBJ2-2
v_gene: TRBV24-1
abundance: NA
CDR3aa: CATSALAGGHTGELFF
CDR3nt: TGTGCCACCAGTGCGCTAGCGGGAGGCCACACCGGGGAGCTGTTTTTT

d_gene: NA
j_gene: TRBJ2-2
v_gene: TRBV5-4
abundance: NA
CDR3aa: CASSPGSPGTGELFF
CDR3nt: TGTGCCAGCAGTCCGGGGTCCCCGGGCACCGGGGAGCTGTTTTTT

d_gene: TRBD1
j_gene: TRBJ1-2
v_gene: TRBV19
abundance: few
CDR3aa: CASSLNQGVYGYTF
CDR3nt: TGTGCCAGTAGTTTAAACCAGGGGGTCTATGGCTACACCTTC

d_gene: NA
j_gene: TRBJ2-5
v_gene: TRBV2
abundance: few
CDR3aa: CASSIDKEETQYF
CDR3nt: TGTGCCAGCAGTATAGACAAAGAAGAGACCCAGTACTTC

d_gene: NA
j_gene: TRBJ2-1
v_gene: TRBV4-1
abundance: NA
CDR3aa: CASSQGGFSNEQFF
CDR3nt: TGCGCCAGCAGCCAAGGAGGGTTCAGTAACGAGCAGTTCTTC

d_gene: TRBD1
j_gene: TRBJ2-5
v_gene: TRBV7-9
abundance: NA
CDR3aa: CASSLNRGRGETQYF
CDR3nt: TGTGCCAGCAGCTTAAACAGGGGGCGCGGGGAGACCCAGTACTTC

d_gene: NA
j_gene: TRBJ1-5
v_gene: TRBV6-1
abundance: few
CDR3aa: CASSDLGGLGYSNQPQHF
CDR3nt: TGTGCCAGCAGTGACTTGGGGGGGCTCGGCTATAGCAATCAGCCCCAGCATTTT

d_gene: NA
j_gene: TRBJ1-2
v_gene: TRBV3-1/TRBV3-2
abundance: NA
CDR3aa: CASSQDPDWRYGYTF
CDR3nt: TGTGCCAGCAGCCAAGATCCGGACTGGCGCTATGGCTACACCTTC

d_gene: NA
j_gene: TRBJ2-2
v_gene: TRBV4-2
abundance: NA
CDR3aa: CASTPAAGPGELFF
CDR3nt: TGTGCCAGCACCCCGGCCGCGGGGCCCGGGGAGCTGTTTTTT

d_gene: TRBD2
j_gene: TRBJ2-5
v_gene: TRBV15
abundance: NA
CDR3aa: CATSRDRDYQETQYF
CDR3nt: TGTGCCACCAGCAGAGATCGGGACTATCAAGAGACCCAGTACTTC

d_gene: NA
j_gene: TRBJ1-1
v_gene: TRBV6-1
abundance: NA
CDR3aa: CASSDPVIKAGRTEAFF
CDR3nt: TGTGCCAGCAGTGACCCCGTAATCAAGGCAGGTCGGACTGAAGCTTTCTTT

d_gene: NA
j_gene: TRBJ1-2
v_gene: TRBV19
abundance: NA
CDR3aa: CASSIDRTVGYTF
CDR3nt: TGTGCCAGTAGTATAGATAGGACAGTCGGCTACACCTTC

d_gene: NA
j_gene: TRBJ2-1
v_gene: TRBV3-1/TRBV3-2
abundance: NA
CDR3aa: CASSQGRIVGYNEQFF
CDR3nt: TGTGCCAGCAGCCAAGGTCGAATAGTCGGGTACAATGAGCAGTTCTTC

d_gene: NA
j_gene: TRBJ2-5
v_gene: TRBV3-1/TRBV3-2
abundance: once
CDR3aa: CASSLEETQYF
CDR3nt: TGTGCCAGCAGCCTCGAAGAGACCCAGTACTTC

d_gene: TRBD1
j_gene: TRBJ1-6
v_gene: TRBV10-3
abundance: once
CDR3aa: CAISEFRDSSYNSPLHF
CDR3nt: TGTGCCATCAGTGAATTTAGGGACAGCTCCTATAATTCACCCCTCCACTTT

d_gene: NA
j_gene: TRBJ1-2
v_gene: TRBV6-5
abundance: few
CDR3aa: CASSSDKSSYTF
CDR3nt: TGTGCCAGCAGTTCGGACAAATCAAGCTACACCTTC

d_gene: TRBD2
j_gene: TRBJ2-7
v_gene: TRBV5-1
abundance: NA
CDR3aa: CASSLTPGTRGSEQYF
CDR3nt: TGCGCCAGCAGCTTGACTCCCGGGACTAGGGGTAGCGAGCAGTACTTC

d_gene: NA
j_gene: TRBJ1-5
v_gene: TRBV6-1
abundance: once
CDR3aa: CASSEVGTGNQPQHF
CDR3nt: TGTGCCAGCAGTGAAGTCGGGACTGGCAATCAGCCCCAGCATTTT

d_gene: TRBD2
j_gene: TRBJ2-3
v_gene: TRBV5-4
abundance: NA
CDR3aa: CASSPGTSGPDTQYF
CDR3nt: TGTGCCAGCAGCCCCGGGACTAGCGGCCCAGATACGCAGTATTTT

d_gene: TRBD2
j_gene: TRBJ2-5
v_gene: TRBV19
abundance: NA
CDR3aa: CASNSGRALAETQYF
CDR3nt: TGTGCCAGCAATAGCGGGAGGGCCCTTGCGGAGACCCAGTACTTC

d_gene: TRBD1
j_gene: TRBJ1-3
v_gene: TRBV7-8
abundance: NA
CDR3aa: CASSLDRRNTIYF
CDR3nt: TGTGCCAGCAGCTTGGACAGGAGAAACACCATATATTTT

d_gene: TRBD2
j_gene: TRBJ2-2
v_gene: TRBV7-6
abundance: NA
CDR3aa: CASSLGAGVKTGELFF
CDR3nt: TGTGCCAGCAGCTTAGGAGCGGGAGTAAAAACCGGGGAGCTGTTTTTT

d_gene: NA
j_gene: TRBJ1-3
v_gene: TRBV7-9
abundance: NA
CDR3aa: CASSLPAWADSGNTIYF
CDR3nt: TGTGCCAGCAGCCTACCCGCTTGGGCAGACTCTGGAAACACCATATATTTT

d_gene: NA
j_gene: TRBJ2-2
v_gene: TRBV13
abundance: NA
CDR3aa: CASSSLLEGRLTGELFF
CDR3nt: TGTGCCAGCAGCTCCCTACTGGAGGGCCGACTGACCGGGGAGCTGTTTTTT

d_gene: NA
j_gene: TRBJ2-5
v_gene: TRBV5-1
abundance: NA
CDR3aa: CASSLAHGETQYF
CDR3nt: TGCGCCAGCAGCTTGGCCCACGGGGAGACCCAGTACTTC

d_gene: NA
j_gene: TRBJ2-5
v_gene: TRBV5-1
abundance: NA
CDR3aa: CASSLGGVPSQETQYF
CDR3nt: TGCGCCAGCAGCTTGGGAGGAGTGCCCAGCCAAGAGACCCAGTACTTC

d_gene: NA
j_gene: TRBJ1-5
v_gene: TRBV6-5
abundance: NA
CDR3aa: CASSSSLPSNQPQHF
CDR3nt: TGTGCCAGCAGTTCCTCCCTACCTAGCAATCAGCCCCAGCATTTT